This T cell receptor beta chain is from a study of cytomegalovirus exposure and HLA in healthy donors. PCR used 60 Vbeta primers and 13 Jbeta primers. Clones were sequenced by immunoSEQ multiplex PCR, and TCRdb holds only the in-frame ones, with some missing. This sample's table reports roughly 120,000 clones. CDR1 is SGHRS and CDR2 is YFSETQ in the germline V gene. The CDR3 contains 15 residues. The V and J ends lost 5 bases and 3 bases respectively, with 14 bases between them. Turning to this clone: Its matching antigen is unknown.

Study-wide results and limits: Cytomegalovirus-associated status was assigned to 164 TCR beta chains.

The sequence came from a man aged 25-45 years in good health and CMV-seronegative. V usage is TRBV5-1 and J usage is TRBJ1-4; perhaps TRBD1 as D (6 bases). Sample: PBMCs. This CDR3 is CASRATGSPNEKLFF. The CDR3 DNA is TGCGCCAGCAGAGCCACAGGGAGTCCTAATGAAAAACTGTTTTTT.